This entry describes one T cell receptor (beta chain). This sample is drawn from a study of blood T cell repertoires in COVID-19. Trimming pared 4 bases from V and 5 bases from J, leaving 15 bases between. CDR1 SGHNT and CDR2 YYREEE come from the germline V gene (reference sequence). The length of the CDR3 is 14 residues. Assay used: immunoSEQ multiplex PCR; TCRdb lists only in-frame clones, some missing. The table records tens of thousands of clones, under 80% of them present only once. The receptor comes from a human donor in a cohort sampled during active COVID-19. This rearrangement joins TRBV5-4 to TRBJ1-2; D may be TRBD1 (5 bases). The sequencing input was peripheral blood. CDR3 nucleotides: TGTGCCAGCAGCCGAACCGGGACTCTGTATGGCTACACCTTC. Its translation: CASSRTGTLYGYTF.